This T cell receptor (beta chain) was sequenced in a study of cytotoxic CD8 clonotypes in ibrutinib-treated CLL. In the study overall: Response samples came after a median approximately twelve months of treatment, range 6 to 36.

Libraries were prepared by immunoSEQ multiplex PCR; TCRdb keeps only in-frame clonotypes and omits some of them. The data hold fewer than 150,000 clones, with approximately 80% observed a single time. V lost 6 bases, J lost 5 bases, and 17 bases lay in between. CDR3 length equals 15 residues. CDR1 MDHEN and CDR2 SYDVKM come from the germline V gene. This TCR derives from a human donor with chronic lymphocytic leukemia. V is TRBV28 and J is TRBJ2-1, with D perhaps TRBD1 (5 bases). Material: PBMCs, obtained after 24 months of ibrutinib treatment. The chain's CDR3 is CASRSAQGKNNEQFF. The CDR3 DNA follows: TGTGCCAGCAGGTCTGCCCAGGGAAAGAACAATGAGCAGTTCTTC.